This T cell receptor beta chain was identified in a study of PD-1 blockade in classical Hodgkin lymphoma (dated by TCRdb to 2019 to 2021). Study-level background: Nivolumab dosing was 3 mg/kg intravenously every 2 weeks, continuing until either disease progression or unacceptable toxicity. The study used TCR beta sequencing and CyTOF to define a peripheral blood immune signature of response to PD-1 blockade in classical Hodgkin lymphoma.

With regard to this clone: Its antigen remains unidentified. No quality values exist for individual bases; no much larger clone is one base distant.

The Qiagen DNeasy kit was used to extract genomic DNA both from unsorted PBMCs and from the negatively selected CD4+ and CD8+ fractions. TCR beta CDR3 regions were amplified by immunoSEQ multiplex PCR using primers annealing to V and J segments. Amplification bias was minimized using a synthetic immune receptor repertoire, and residual bias was removed computationally after sequencing. On the authors' methods: Repertoire diversity was quantified as the Shannon entropy index using custom Python scripts. The unsorted, CD4+ and CD8+ repertoires were each analyzed separately, with the exception of combined analyses, where CD4+ and CD8+ sequences were merged in silico. Clonal expansion was defined as a frequency increase of at least 2-fold after treatment compared with C1D1, and clones undetected at baseline were assigned a pseudocount of 0.5. Singleton clones were defined as clones with 0 or 1 copy at C1D1, and non-singleton clones were defined as clones with 2 or more copies. Clones expanded in unsorted samples were assigned a CD4+, CD8+ or unknown annotation through matching of protein sequences in sorted samples from the same patient. Wilcoxon tests on paired samples were used to test diversity changes from C1D1 to C4D1. TCRdb carries this immuneACCESS record with in-frame sequences only. Its versions omit some clonotypes, under half of them owing to an unresolved V gene in the studies checked, with the rest unexplained. D and trimming were read from the DNA, whereas the V and J calls and clone size are those reported in that table. The sample contains roughly 20,000 clones, about 73% of them found a single time. Together, the top ten hold roughly a fifth of the sample.

This sample's time point label indicates: cycle 4 day 1 (C4D1), after 6 weeks of nivolumab. All trial patients had relapsed after autologous stem cell transplantation, with cohorts A, B and C differing in prior brentuximab vedotin exposure. The trial cohort included roughly 60 patients with relapsed/refractory classical Hodgkin lymphoma, and each patient had a best overall response of complete response, partial response or progressive disease. Single-agent nivolumab was administered to trial patients in the multi-cohort phase II CheckMate 205 trial. Best overall response was determined by an independent review committee according to the 2007 International Working Group response criteria. PBMCs from the trial were collected at three points: immediately before nivolumab initiation (C1D1), and during therapy at cycle 2 day 1 and cycle 4 day 1. Peripheral blood was collected in 8 mL Vacutainer Cell Preparation Tubes, from which PBMCs were isolated by centrifugation and then cryopreserved.

General conclusions and limits of the study: CD4+ but not CD8+ TCR diversity rose significantly by C4D1 (p=0.0027 vs p=0.16), most apparent in complete responders (p=0.02). Lower diversity was observed in patients in whom nivolumab was started less than 1 year after ASCT, and these patients were excluded from later analyses so that confounding by immune reconstitution would be avoided. Only a single clinical trial cohort was studied, and what caused the repertoire differences, possibly disease activity or prior therapy, remained undefined. Trial patients achieving complete response had baseline diversity similar to newly diagnosed patients, whereas partial responders and progressors had significantly lower diversity. Baseline TCR diversity was reported as lower in newly diagnosed patients than in healthy donors, and lower still in relapsed/refractory patients.

This clonotype originated in a human donor with classical Hodgkin lymphoma. Material: peripheral blood mononuclear cells (PBMCs), obtained before the fourth cycle of nivolumab.

The DNA reads as follows: TGTGCCTGGAGCGGGGGACTAGCGGGAGAAGCAGATACGCAGTATTTT. This is translated as CAWSGGLAGEADTQYF. The V and J genes are TRBV30 and TRBJ2-3; 14 central nucleotides agree with TRBD2. V is pruned by 3 bases and J by 4 bases, leaving 6 bases of the junction without a gene match. Taken from the germline V gene (reference sequence), the CDR1 and CDR2 loops are GTSNPN and SVGIG. From its cysteine to its phenylalanine, the CDR3 spans 16 amino acids. Only CDR3 DNA remains: 48 bases, in frame from the first base.